This T cell receptor beta chain derives from a study of blood T cell repertoires in COVID-19. Method: immunoSEQ multiplex PCR; TCRdb's copy keeps in-frame clones and lacks some. The data contain about 100,000 clones, approximately 80% of them singletons. Trimming removed 5 bases from V and 7 bases from J, with 9 bases in between. Per the germline V gene, CDR1 is MNHEY and CDR2 is SVGAGI. The CDR3 contains 12 residues. This sequence was found in a woman aged 70-85 years with acute or convalescent COVID-19. The V and J genes are TRBV6-5 and TRBJ2-1, with D possibly being TRBD1 (6 bases). Sequencing was done on a sample of peripheral blood. The CDR3 protein is CASSRTVNEQFF. The CDR3 DNA reads as TGTGCCAGCAGTAGGACAGTTAATGAGCAGTTCTTC.